The subject of this entry is one TCR beta chain. No antigen is known for it. Primers: 60 Vbeta forward and 13 Jbeta reverse. This table comes from immunoSEQ multiplex PCR, and its TCRdb copy is limited to in-frame clones, with some not included. The sample comprises a few hundred thousand clones, roughly 80% of which are singletons, and 2.5% to 3% rests with the top ten. This sample is drawn from a study of cytomegalovirus exposure and HLA in healthy donors. Study-level findings and limits: Researchers reported in a later analysis that common viral pathogens appeared linked to several top clusters.

This CDR3 spans 11 amino acids. V was shortened by 3 bases and J by 12 bases, with 12 bases between the two germline ends. Germline V gene lookup returns CDR1 SQVTM and CDR2 ANQGSEA. The chain is built from TRBV29-1 and TRBJ2-1, with D hard to call. This receptor was identified in a young man in good health and CMV-seronegative. Sequenced sample: PBMCs. The CDR3 loop reads CSVEETVWQFF. CDR3 sequence (DNA): TGCAGCGTTGAGGAGACCGTCTGGCAGTTCTTC.